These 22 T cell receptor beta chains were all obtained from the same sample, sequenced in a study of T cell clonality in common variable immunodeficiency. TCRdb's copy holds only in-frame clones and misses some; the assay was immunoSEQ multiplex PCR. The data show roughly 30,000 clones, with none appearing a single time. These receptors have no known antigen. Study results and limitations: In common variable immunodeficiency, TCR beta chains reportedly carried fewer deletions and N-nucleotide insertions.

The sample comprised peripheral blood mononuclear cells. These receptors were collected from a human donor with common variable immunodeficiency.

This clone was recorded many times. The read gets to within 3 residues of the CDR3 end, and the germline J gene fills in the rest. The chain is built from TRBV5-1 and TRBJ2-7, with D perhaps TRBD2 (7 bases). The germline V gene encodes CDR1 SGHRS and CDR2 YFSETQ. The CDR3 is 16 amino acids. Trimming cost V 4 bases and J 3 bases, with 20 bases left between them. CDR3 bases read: TGCGCCAGCAGCCCCGAGGGGGGAGGGGGGGGCTACGAG. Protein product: CASSPEGGGGGYE. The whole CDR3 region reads CASSPEGGGGGYEQYF. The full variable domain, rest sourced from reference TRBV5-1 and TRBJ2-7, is KAGVTQTPRYLIKTRGQQVTLSCSPISGHRSVSWYQQTPGQGLQFLFEYFSETQRNKGNFPGRFSGRQFSNSRSEMNVSTLELGDSALYLCASSPEGGGGGYEQYFGPGTRLTVT.

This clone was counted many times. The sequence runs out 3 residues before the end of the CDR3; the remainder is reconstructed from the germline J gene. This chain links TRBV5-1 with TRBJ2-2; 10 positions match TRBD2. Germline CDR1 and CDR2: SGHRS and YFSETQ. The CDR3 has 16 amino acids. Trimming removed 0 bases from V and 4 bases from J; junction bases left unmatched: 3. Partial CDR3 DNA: TGCGCCAGCAGCTTGGAAGCGGGAGGGTTCACCGGGGAG. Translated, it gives CASSLEAGGFTGE. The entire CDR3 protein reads CASSLEAGGFTGELFF.

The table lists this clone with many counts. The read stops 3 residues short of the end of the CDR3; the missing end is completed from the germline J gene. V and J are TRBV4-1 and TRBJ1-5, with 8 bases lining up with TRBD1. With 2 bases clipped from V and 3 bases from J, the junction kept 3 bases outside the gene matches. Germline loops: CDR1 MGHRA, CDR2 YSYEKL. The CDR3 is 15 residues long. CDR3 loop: CASSQIQGDNQPQHF. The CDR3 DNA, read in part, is TGCGCCAGCAGCCAAATACAGGGGGACAATCAGCCC.

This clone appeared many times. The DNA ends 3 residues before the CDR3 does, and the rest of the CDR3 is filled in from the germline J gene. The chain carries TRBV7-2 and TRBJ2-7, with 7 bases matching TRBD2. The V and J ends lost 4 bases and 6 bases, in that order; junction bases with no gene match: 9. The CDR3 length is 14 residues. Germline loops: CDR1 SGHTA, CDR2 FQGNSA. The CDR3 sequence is CASSSSGLNPEQYF. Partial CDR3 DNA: TGTGCCAGCAGCTCCTCGGGACTAAACCCCGAG.

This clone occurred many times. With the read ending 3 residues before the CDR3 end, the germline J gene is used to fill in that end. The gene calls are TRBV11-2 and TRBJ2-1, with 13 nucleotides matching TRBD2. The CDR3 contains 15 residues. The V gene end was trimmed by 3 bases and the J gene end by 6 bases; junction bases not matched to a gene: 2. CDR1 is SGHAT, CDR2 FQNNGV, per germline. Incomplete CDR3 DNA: TGTGCCAGCAGCTTCGGGACTAGCGGGATCAATGAG. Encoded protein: CASSFGTSGINE. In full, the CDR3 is CASSFGTSGINEQFF.

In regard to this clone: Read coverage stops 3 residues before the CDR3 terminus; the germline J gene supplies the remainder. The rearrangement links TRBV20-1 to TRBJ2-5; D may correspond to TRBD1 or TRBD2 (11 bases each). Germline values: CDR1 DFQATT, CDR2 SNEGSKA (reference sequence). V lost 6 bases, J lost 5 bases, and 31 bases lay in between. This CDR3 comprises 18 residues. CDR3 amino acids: CSARDRGASGRRRETQYF. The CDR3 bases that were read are TGCAGTGCAAGGGACAGGGGGGCTAGCGGGAGGCGTAGGGAGACC.

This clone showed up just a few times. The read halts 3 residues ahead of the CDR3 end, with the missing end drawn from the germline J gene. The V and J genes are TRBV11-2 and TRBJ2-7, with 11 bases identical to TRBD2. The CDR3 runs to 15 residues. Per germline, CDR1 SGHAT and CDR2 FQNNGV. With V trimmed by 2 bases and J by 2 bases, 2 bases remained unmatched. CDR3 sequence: CASSLSTSGAYEQYF. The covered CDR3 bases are TGTGCCAGCAGCTTATCGACTAGCGGGGCCTACGAG.

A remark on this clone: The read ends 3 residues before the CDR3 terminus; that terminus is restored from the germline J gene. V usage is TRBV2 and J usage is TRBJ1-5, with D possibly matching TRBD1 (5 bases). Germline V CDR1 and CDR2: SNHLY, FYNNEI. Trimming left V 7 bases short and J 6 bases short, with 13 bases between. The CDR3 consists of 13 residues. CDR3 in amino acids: CASTVGGSQPQHF. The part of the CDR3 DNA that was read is TGTGCCAGCACGGTGGGGGGTAGTCAGCCC.

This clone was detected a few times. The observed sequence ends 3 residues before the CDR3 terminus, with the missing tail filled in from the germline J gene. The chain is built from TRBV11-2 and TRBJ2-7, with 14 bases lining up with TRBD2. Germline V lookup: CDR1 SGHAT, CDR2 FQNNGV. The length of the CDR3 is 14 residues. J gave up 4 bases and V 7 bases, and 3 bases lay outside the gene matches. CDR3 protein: CASTGTSGSYEQYF. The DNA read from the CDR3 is TGTGCCAGCACTGGGACTAGCGGGAGTTACGAG.

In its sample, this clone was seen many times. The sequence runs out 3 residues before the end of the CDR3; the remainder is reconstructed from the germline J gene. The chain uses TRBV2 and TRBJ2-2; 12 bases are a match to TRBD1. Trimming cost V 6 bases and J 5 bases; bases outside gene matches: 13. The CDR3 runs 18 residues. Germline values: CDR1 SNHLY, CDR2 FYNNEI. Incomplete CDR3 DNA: TGTGCCAGCAGAGCCGGGACAGGGGGCTCGAGACGAACCGGGGAG. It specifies CASRAGTGGSRRTGE. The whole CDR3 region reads CASRAGTGGSRRTGELFF. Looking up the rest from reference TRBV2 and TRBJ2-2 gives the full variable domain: EPEVTQTPSHQVTQMGQEVILRCVPISNHLYFYWYRQILGQKVEFLVSFYNNEISEKSEIFDDQFSVERPDGSNFTLKIRSTKLEDSAMYFCASRAGTGGSRRTGELFFGEGSRLTVL.

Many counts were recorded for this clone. CDR3 bases read: TGTGCCAGCAGTGGTCGGCAGGGCTGGCGCAATCAGCCC. This translates into CASSGRQGWRNQP. The whole CDR3 reads CASSGRQGWRNQPQHF. J is TRBJ1-5 and V is TRBV6-1, with a possible D match to TRBD1 (5 bases). The missing CDR3 end, 3 residues past where the read stops, is filled in from the germline J gene. Trimming cost V 4 bases and J 2 bases, with 15 bases left between them. CDR3 length: 16 amino acids. Looked up from germline, CDR1 is MNHNS and CDR2 is SASEGT.

The CDR3 is CASSLELRTDTQYF. The DNA read from the CDR3 is TGTGCCAGCAGCTTAGAACTACGCACAGATACG. This chain joins TRBV7-2 and TRBJ2-3; D not resolved. Read sequence stops 3 residues before the CDR3 end, and the germline J gene provides the missing end. With 1 base removed from V and 1 base from J, the gap between germline ends came to 6 bases. The length of the CDR3 is 14 residues. The germline CDR1 and CDR2 sequences are SGHTA and FQGNSA.

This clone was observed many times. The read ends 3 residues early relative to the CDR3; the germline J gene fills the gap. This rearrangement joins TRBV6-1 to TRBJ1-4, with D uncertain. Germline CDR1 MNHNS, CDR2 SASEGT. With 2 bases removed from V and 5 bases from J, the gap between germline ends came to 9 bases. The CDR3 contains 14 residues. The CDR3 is CASSEWRVNEKLFF. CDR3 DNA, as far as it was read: TGTGCCAGCAGTGAATGGCGGGTAAATGAAAAA.

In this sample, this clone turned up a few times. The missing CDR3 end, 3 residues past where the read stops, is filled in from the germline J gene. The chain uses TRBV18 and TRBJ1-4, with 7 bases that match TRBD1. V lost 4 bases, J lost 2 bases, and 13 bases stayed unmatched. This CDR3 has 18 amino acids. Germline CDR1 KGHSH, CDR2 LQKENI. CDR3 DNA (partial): TGTGCCAGCTCACTTAGGCCGCAGGGGGAGAGGACTAATGAAAAA. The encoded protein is CASSLRPQGERTNEK. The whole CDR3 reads CASSLRPQGERTNEKLFF.

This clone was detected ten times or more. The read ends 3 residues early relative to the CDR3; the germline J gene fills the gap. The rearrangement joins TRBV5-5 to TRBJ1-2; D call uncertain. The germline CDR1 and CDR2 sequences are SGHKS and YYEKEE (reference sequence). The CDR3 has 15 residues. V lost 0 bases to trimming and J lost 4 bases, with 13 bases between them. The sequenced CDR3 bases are TGTGCCAGCAGCTTGGTGGCCCAAAGCGGCTATGGC. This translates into CASSLVAQSGYG. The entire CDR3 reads CASSLVAQSGYGYTF. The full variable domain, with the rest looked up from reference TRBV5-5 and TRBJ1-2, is DAGVTQSPTHLIKTRGQQVTLRCSPISGHKSVSWYQQVLGQGPQFIFQYYEKEERGRGNFPDRFSARQFPNYSSELNVNALLLGDSALYLCASSLVAQSGYGYTFGSGTRLTVV.

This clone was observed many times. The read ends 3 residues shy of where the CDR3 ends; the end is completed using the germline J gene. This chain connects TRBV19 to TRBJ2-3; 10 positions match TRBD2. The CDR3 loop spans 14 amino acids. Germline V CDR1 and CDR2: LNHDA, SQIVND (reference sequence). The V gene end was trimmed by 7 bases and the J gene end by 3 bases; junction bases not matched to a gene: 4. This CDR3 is CASTSGRGTDTQYF. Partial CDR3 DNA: TGTGCCAGTACTAGCGGGAGAGGGACAGATACG. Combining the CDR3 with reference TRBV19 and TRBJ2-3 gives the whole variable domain DGGITQSPKYLFRKEGQNVTLSCEQNLNHDAMYWYRQDPGQGLRLIYYSQIVNDFQKGDIAEGYSVSREKKESFPLTVTSAQKNPTAFYLCASTSGRGTDTQYFGPGTRLTVL.

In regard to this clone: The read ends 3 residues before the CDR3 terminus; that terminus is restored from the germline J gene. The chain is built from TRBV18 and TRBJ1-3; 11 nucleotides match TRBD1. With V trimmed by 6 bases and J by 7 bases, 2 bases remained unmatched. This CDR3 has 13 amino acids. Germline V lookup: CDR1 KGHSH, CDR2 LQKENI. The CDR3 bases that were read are TGTGCCAGCTCGCGGGACAGGGGGAACACC. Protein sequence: CASSRDRGNT. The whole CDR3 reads CASSRDRGNTIYF.

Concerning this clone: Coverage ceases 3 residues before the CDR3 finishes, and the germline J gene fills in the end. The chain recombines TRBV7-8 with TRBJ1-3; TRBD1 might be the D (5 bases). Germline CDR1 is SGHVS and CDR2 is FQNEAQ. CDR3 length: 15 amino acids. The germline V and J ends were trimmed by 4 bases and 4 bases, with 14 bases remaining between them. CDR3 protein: CASSYLRGAGNTIYF. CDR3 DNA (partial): TGTGCCAGCAGCTACCTGAGAGGGGCCGGAAACACC. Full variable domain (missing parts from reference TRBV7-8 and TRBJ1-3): GAGVSQSPRYKVAKRGQDVALRCDPISGHVSLFWYQQALGQGPEFLTYFQNEAQLDKSGLPSDRFFAERPEGSVSTLKIQRTQQEDSAVYLCASSYLRGAGNTIYFGEGSWLTVV.

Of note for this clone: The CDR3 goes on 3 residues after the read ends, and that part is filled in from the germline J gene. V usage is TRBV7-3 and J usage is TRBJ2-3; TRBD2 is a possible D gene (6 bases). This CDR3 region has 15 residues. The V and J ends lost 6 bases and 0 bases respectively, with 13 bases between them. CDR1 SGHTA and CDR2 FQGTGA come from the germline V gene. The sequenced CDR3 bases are TGTGCCAGCAGTAAACTAGCTGAAAGCACAGATACG. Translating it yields CASSKLAESTDT. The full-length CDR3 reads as CASSKLAESTDTQYF.

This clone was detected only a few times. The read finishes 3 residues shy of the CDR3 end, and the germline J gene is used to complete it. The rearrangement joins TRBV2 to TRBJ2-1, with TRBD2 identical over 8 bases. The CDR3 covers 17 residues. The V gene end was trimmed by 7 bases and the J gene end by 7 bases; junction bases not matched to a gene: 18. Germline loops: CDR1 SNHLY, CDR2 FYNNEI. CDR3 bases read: TGTGCCAGCAATTTCCTTAGCGGGAAGGAGATTCAAAATGAG. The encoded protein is CASNFLSGKEIQNE. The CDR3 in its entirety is CASNFLSGKEIQNEQFF.

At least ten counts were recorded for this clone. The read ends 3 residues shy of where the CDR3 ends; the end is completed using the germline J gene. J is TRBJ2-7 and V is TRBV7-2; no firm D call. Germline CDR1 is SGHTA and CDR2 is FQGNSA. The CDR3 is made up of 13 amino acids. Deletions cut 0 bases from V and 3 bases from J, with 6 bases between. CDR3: CASSLAPGYEQYF. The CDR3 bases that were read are TGTGCCAGCAGCTTAGCCCCCGGCTACGAG.

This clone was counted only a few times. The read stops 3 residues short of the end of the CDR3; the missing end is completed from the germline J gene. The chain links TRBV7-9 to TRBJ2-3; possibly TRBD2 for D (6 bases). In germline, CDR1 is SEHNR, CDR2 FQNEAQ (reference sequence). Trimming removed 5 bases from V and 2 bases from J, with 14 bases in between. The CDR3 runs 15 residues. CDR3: CASSRTGGVTDTQYF. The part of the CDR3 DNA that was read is TGTGCCAGCAGCCGCACCGGGGGAGTCACAGATACG.